These 25 T cell receptor beta chains were all obtained from the same sample, sequenced in a study of T cell repertoires in cytomegalovirus infection. A single record per CDR3 protein comes from TCRdb applying MiXCR to the reads. The sample holds approximately 910,000 distinct CDR3 sequences, 25% to 40% seen once. The antigens of these receptors remain unknown. The source was cultured CD8+ T cells from PBMCs, collected from culture after CMV antigen stimulation. These receptors all stem from a human donor in good health (CMV status not recorded). Some clones in this sample may be carry-over from other donors' samples.

Points on this clonotype: A much more abundant neighbour one base away suggests this may be a read error. The chain is built from TRBV7-9 and TRBJ1-2; D perhaps matches TRBD1 (5 bases). Germline CDR1 and CDR2: SEHNR and FQNEAQ (reference sequence). This CDR3 is built from 17 residues. Deletions cut 7 bases from V and 0 bases from J, with 21 bases between. The CDR3 coding sequence is TGTGCCAGCAACTCGAGACAGTCCAAAAACACTAACTATGGCTACACCTTC. It translates to CASNSRQSKNTNYGYTF.

This clonotype was counted at least ten times. The chain has TRBV7-9 and TRBJ2-5, with TRBD1 matching 9 bases. The CDR3 runs 14 residues. V dropped 5 bases and J dropped 5; count of bases not matched to a gene: 6. Per the germline V gene, CDR1 is SEHNR and CDR2 is FQNEAQ (reference sequence). The chain's CDR3 is CASSRTGGLETQYF. CDR3 sequence (DNA): TGTGCCAGCAGCCGTACAGGGGGCTTGGAGACCCAGTACTTC.

This clonotype was found once. The chain uses TRBV5-6 and TRBJ2-7; D may be TRBD1 or TRBD2 (5 bases each). CDR1 is SGHDT and CDR2 is YYEEEE in the germline V gene. The V gene lost 6 bases and the J gene lost 3 bases, with 13 bases spanning the gap. The CDR3 length is 13 residues. Here the CDR3 reads CASTGDGYYEQYV. CDR3 nucleotides: TGTGCCAGCACCGGGGACGGTTACTACGAGCAGTACGTC.

The chain combines TRBV20-1 with TRBJ2-3; TRBD2 agrees at 10 bases. The ends lost 0 bases at V and 6 bases at J; junction bases unmatched: 3. Germline loops: CDR1 DFQATT, CDR2 SNEGSKA (reference sequence). This CDR3 comprises 14 residues. The CDR3 DNA sequence: TGCAGTGCTAGAGAAGCGGGGGGGCCCGATACGCAGTATTTT. Translated, it gives CSAREAGGPDTQYF.

This clonotype was counted between two and nine times. The CDR3 region has the DNA TGTGCCAGTACTAAAACGGGCTTATCTGGAAACACCATATATTTT. This codes for CASTKTGLSGNTIYF. V and J are TRBV19 and TRBJ1-3; D remains ambiguous. There are 15 residues in the CDR3. The germline V and J ends were trimmed by 7 bases and 1 base, with 14 bases remaining between them. The V gene's germline CDR1 is LNHDA and CDR2 SQIVND (reference sequence).

Concerning this clonotype: A read error may explain this, as a much larger clone is one base away. The rearrangement joins TRBV7-2 to TRBJ1-5, with 8 bases that match TRBD1. The length of the CDR3 is 15 residues. The germline V gene encodes CDR1 SGHTA and CDR2 FQGNSA. CDR3 sequence: CASSSTGVSNQSQHF. The CDR3, as DNA: TGTGCCAGCAGCTCGACAGGGGTTAGCAATCAGTCCCAGCATTTT.

This clonotype was detected a few times. This sequence joins TRBV27 and TRBJ1-5; no definite D call. The V and J ends lost 6 bases and 3 bases respectively, with 12 bases between them. CDR3 length: 14 residues. The germline gives CDR1 MNHEY, CDR2 SMNVEV (reference sequence). CDR3 residues: CASSPVYSNQPQHF. The CDR3, as DNA: TGTGCCAGCAGCCCTGTGTACTCCAATCAGCCCCAGCATTTT.

This clonotype was counted only a few times. V usage is TRBV6-2 or TRBV6-3 and J usage is TRBJ2-7; D not certain. The CDR3 is 11 amino acids. Germline CDR1 MNHEY, CDR2 SVGEGT. Trimming pared 8 bases from V and 3 bases from J, leaving 8 bases between. CDR3 sequence (DNA): TGTGCCAGCGGCCCATTCTACGAGCAGTACTTC. Amino acids: CASGPFYEQYF.

CDR3 sequence reads: CASSPDSASSLWEQFF. DNA of the CDR3: TGTGCCAGCAGCCCGGACAGTGCGTCTAGCCTATGGGAGCAGTTCTTC. The chain combines TRBV7-8 with TRBJ2-1; perhaps TRBD1 as D (6 bases). Trimming removed 5 bases at V and 10 bases at J, with 24 bases between. The V gene's germline CDR1 is SGHVS and CDR2 FQNEAQ. The CDR3 sequence is 16 residues long.

V gene TRBV9 combines with J gene TRBJ2-1; 7 nucleotides align to TRBD2. The CDR3 loop spans 16 amino acids. Losses at the gene ends were 4 bases for V and 0 bases for J; bases not matched to a gene: 7. In germline, CDR1 is SGDLS, CDR2 YYNGEE. The CDR3 loop reads CASSQWGGISYNEQFF. The CDR3 coding sequence is TGTGCCAGCAGCCAATGGGGGGGGATCTCCTACAATGAGCAGTTCTTC.

This clonotype has a handful of counts. The chain uses TRBV7-9 and TRBJ2-2, with 10 positions matching TRBD2. The V segment lost 8 bases and the J segment 2 bases; nucleotides outside the gene matches: 5. From germline, CDR1 is SEHNR and CDR2 FQNEAQ (reference sequence). CDR3 length equals 15 residues. The DNA for the CDR3 is TGTGCCAGCCCCCGGACTAGCGGAAACACCGGGGAGCTGTTTTTT. It translates to CASPRTSGNTGELFF.

The chain uses TRBV12-3 or TRBV12-4 and TRBJ2-2; 10 bases are shared with TRBD2. J gave up 1 base and V 3 bases, and 2 bases lay outside the gene matches. CDR3 length: 16 residues. The CDR3 nucleotides are TGTGCCAGCAGTTTCAGACTAGCGGGGAACACCGGGGAGCTGTTTTTT. Translated: CASSFRLAGNTGELFF.

This clonotype was observed a few times. The chain is built from TRBV7-6 and TRBJ2-3; 12 nucleotides agree with TRBD2. V lost 5 bases, J lost 4 bases, and 10 bases stayed unmatched. The CDR3 has 17 amino acids. The germline CDR1 and CDR2 sequences are SGHVS and FNYEAQ. The CDR3 reads CASSHRLAGELPDTQYF. The CDR3 nucleotides read TGTGCCAGCAGCCACCGACTAGCGGGGGAACTACCAGATACGCAGTATTTT.

The chain joins TRBV7-9 to TRBJ2-5; tentatively, D is TRBD1 (6 bases). V was pared by 6 bases and J by 6 bases, with 17 bases between. This CDR3 is built from 14 residues. Germline CDR1 SEHNR, CDR2 FQNEAQ (reference sequence). CDR3 residues: CASRPGQSGKTQYF. In DNA, the CDR3 is TGTGCCAGCAGACCCGGACAGTCGGGGAAGACCCAGTACTTC.

This clonotype was detected only a few times. V gene TRBV19 combines with J gene TRBJ1-1; no firm D call. The CDR3 totals 11 residues. V was pared by 9 bases and J by 1 base, with 6 bases between. Germline CDR1 LNHDA, CDR2 SQIVND (reference sequence). This CDR3 is CASHKNTEAFF. In nucleotides, the CDR3 is TGTGCCAGCCACAAGAACACTGAAGCTTTCTTT. Full variable domain (rest looked up from reference TRBV19 and TRBJ1-1): DGGITQSPKYLFRKEGQNVTLSCEQNLNHDAMYWYRQDPGQGLRLIYYSQIVNDFQKGDIAEGYSVSREKKESFPLTVTSAQKNPTAFYLCASHKNTEAFFGQGTRLTVV.

The chain has TRBV6-5 and TRBJ2-7; D unresolved. The CDR3 contains 14 residues. Germline V gives CDR1 MNHEY, CDR2 SVGAGI. The germline V and J ends were trimmed by 2 bases and 2 bases, with 10 bases remaining between them. This CDR3 reads CASSYLDGPYEQYF. The DNA of the CDR3 is TGTGCCAGCAGTTACCTTGATGGGCCCTACGAGCAGTACTTC.

This clonotype was picked up a small number of times. The genes are TRBV28 and TRBJ2-7, with TRBD1 as a possible D gene (6 bases). The length of the CDR3 is 14 residues. Between the trimmed V and J ends, which lost 6 bases and 5 bases, there was a span of 17 bases. In germline, CDR1 is MDHEN, CDR2 SYDVKM. CDR3 amino acids: CASSPRGGGDEQYV. The CDR3 DNA follows: TGTGCCAGCAGCCCCAGGGGCGGAGGCGACGAGCAGTACGTC.

The chain recombines TRBV7-9 with TRBJ1-1; 8 positions agree with TRBD1. CDR3 length: 15 amino acids. Germline assignment: CDR1 SEHNR and CDR2 FQNEAQ (reference sequence). Trimming took 7 bases from V and 4 from J; bases not matched to a gene: 11. The CDR3 region has the DNA TGTGCCAGCACCACTACCGGACAGGGTGGCACTGAAGCTTTCTTT. As protein: CASTTTGQGGTEAFF.

This clonotype was picked up many times. The chain combines TRBV7-9 with TRBJ1-1; tentative D call: TRBD1 (6 bases). V lost 1 base and J lost 0, with 9 bases in between. Germline V CDR1 and CDR2: SEHNR, FQNEAQ (reference sequence). CDR3 length: 15 residues. The CDR3 loop reads CASSLEGGMNTEAFF. As DNA, the CDR3 is TGTGCCAGCAGCTTAGAAGGGGGGATGAACACTGAAGCTTTCTTT.

Turning to this clonotype: This clone may be a read error of a much larger clone one base away. V is TRBV7-8 and J is TRBJ2-5, with D possibly being TRBD2 (7 bases). Germline V gene sequence: CDR1 SGHVS, CDR2 FQNEAQ. This CDR3 comprises 16 residues. CDR3: CVSNLEEGGRRETQYF. The CDR3, as DNA: TGTGTCAGCAATCTTGAGGAGGGGGGGAGAAGGGAGACCCAGTACTTC.

The rearrangement joins TRBV19 to TRBJ2-7, with D perhaps matching TRBD1 or TRBD2 (6 bases each). The CDR3 totals 15 residues. With 3 bases removed from V and 0 bases from J, the gap between germline ends came to 12 bases. CDR1 and CDR2 (germline): LNHDA, SQIVND (reference sequence). CDR3 nucleotides: TGTGCCAGTAGTATTGGAGGGGGGAGCTCCTACGAGCAGTACTTC. It yields the protein CASSIGGGSSYEQYF.

This clonotype was recorded once. The V gene is TRBV6-5, the J gene TRBJ2-1; 11 bases match TRBD2. Trimming at V came to 4 bases and at J to 9 bases, leaving 2 bases not matched to a gene. Germline V gene sequence: CDR1 MNHEY, CDR2 SVGAGI. The CDR3 totals 13 residues. CDR3 protein: CASSSSGGFEQFF. CDR3 DNA sequence: TGTGCCAGCAGTTCTAGCGGGGGGTTTGAGCAGTTCTTC.

In DNA form, the CDR3 reads TGCGCCAGCAGCCAACGGGACACCATATACGAGCAGTACTTC. Residues: CASSQRDTIYEQYF. The chain carries TRBV4-1 and TRBJ2-7, with a tentative D call TRBD1 (6 bases). Trimming took off 2 bases at V and 4 bases at J, with 12 bases between the two ends. CDR1 is MGHRA, CDR2 YSYEKL, per germline. This CDR3 has 14 residues.

The chain links TRBV4-1 to TRBJ2-3, with 8 bases identical to TRBD2. J gave up 6 bases and V 3 bases, and 5 bases lay outside the gene matches. The CDR3 length is 14 residues. Germline V gene sequence: CDR1 MGHRA, CDR2 YSYEKL. The CDR3 reads CASSHGGATDTQYF. Written as DNA, the CDR3 is TGCGCCAGCAGCCACGGGGGGGCTACGGATACGCAGTATTTT.

This clonotype appeared many times. The CDR3 loop is CASSLRTSGGSDEQFF. CDR3 nucleotide sequence: TGTGCCAGCAGTTTACGAACTAGCGGGGGGTCCGATGAGCAGTTCTTC. This chain links TRBV12-3 or TRBV12-4 with TRBJ2-1, with 12 bases that match TRBD2. The CDR3 consists of 16 residues. V shed 2 bases and J 8 bases; nucleotides not matched to a gene: 7.